These 13 T cell receptor beta chains came from one sample sequenced in a study of type 1 regulatory T cells. The antigens of these receptors remain unknown. TCRdb reprocessed the reads with MiXCR, giving one entry per CDR3 protein. Of about 14,000 distinct CDR3 sequences detected, roughly an eighth appear once; the ten largest clones hold roughly 14%. Sequenced input: cultured T cells, either the whole culture or a sorted T cell fraction (not recorded which). The receptor source for this set is a human donor in good health.

V usage is TRBV5-5 and J usage is TRBJ1-1; D possibly corresponds to TRBD1 (5 bases). The CDR3 runs to 15 residues. Germline V gives CDR1 SGHKS, CDR2 YYEKEE (reference sequence). V lost 3 bases and J lost 4, with 16 bases in between. CDR3 bases: TGTGCCAGCAGCTACGACAGACTGCTGGTCACTGAAGCTTTCTTT. Translating gives CASSYDRLLVTEAFF.

The chain combines TRBV5-1 with TRBJ2-2; no clear D gene. Germline V CDR1 and CDR2: SGHRS, YFSETQ. The CDR3 has 14 amino acids. The germline V and J ends were trimmed by 1 base and 2 bases, with 6 bases remaining between them. The CDR3 nucleotides are TGCGCCAGCAGCTTGTCTAGAAACACCGGGGAGCTGTTTTTT. This translates into CASSLSRNTGELFF.

This clonotype was observed at least ten times. The gene calls are TRBV2 and TRBJ2-6; maybe TRBD2 (7 bases). The CDR3 sequence is 16 residues long. The V end was cut by 5 bases, the J end by 4 bases, with 15 bases between. Per germline, CDR1 SNHLY and CDR2 FYNNEI. The chain's CDR3 is CASSMGGAEGANVLTF. The CDR3 DNA reads TGTGCCAGCAGTATGGGGGGGGCTGAAGGGGCCAACGTCCTGACTTTC.

As to this clonotype: Compared with germline, one end of the junction differs, possibly owing to a read error. The chain combines TRBV5-6 with TRBJ2-1, with D perhaps being TRBD1 or TRBD2 (5 bases each). Germline loops: CDR1 SGHDT, CDR2 YYEEEE. CDR3 length: 11 residues. CDR3 nucleotide sequence: TGTGCCAGCACCATTCGGGACGAGCAATACTTC. It is translated as CASTIRDEQYF.

As to this clonotype: A much larger clone lies a single base off, so this may be a read error. The chain employs TRBV3-1 and TRBJ2-7; a possible D gene is TRBD1 (6 bases). Germline CDR1 reads LGHDT; CDR2 reads YNNKEL (reference sequence). The CDR3 runs to 12 residues. The CDR3 here is CASNQDRYEQYF. DNA of the CDR3: TGTGCCAGCAACCAAGACAGGTACGAGCAGTACTTC.

The chain combines TRBV6-1 with TRBJ1-5; unclear D gene. The V gene's germline CDR1 is MNHNS and CDR2 SASEGT. CDR3 length: 16 residues. The V gene lost 2 bases and the J gene lost 7 bases, with 18 bases spanning the gap. CDR3 DNA sequence: TGTGCCAGCAGTGAACGGGCAGCTACTCTGGGGCAGCCCCAGCATTTT. It encodes CASSERAATLGQPQHF.

Here the CDR3 DNA reads TGCAGTGCTAATAGGGGGGGCCCCTACGAGCAGTACTTC. The encoded protein is CSANRGGPYEQYF. The chain recombines TRBV20-1 with TRBJ2-7, with D tentatively TRBD2 (7 bases). Germline assignment: CDR1 DFQATT and CDR2 SNEGSKA (reference sequence). The CDR3 totals 13 residues. Trimming took 4 bases from V and 2 from J, leaving 12 bases between them.

This clonotype was observed at least ten times. This chain connects TRBV2 to TRBJ2-5; tentative D call: TRBD2 (6 bases). Between the trimmed V and J ends, which lost 6 bases and 2 bases, there was a span of 13 bases. The CDR3 length is 14 residues. CDR1 is SNHLY, CDR2 FYNNEI, per germline. The CDR3 DNA follows: TGTGCCAGCAGACGAGGGAGGACTCAAGAGACCCAGTACTTC. It yields the protein CASRRGRTQETQYF.

This clonotype was seen at least ten times. V and J are TRBV5-1 and TRBJ2-1; 7 bases are shared with TRBD1. Germline CDR1 is SGHRS and CDR2 is YFSETQ. The CDR3 consists of 17 residues. Trimming took 0 bases from V and 0 from J; bases not matched to a gene: 6. The CDR3 sequence is CASSLDGQAYSYNEQFF. CDR3 sequence (DNA): TGCGCCAGCAGCTTGGATGGACAGGCCTACTCCTACAATGAGCAGTTCTTC.

The table lists this clonotype with many counts. The rearrangement joins TRBV7-2 to TRBJ2-1; 7 bases map to TRBD2. The ends lost 6 bases at V and 0 bases at J; junction bases unmatched: 8. This CDR3 region has 16 residues. Germline CDR1 SGHTA, CDR2 FQGNSA. The CDR3 loop reads CASRSSSGSSYNEQFF. DNA for the CDR3: TGTGCCAGCAGATCATCTAGCGGAAGCTCCTACAATGAGCAGTTCTTC.

This clonotype was observed many times. Since the CDR3 does not end with the conserved phenylalanine or tryptophan, this likely comes from a read error. The chain employs TRBV20-1 and TRBJ2-1; D is uncertain. This CDR3 contains 11 residues. V lost 5 bases and J lost 4, with 6 bases in between. From germline, CDR1 is DFQATT and CDR2 SNEGSKA (reference sequence). The CDR3 loop reads CSAPPYNEQFS. The CDR3 DNA follows: TGCAGTGCTCCCCCTTACAATGAGCAGTTCTCC.

V usage is TRBV20-1 and J usage is TRBJ2-7, with D possibly matching TRBD1 (6 bases). The ends were cut back, 7 bases at V and 6 bases at J, with 16 bases in the middle. Germline assignment: CDR1 DFQATT and CDR2 SNEGSKA (reference sequence). The CDR3 is made up of 12 amino acids. CDR3 bases: TGCAGTGTTGATCACAGGGCTGGCGAGCAGTACTTC. Protein sequence: CSVDHRAGEQYF.

This clonotype appeared many times. The genes are TRBV5-6 and TRBJ1-1; the D is unclear. In germline, CDR1 is SGHDT, CDR2 YYEEEE. The CDR3 contains 15 residues. The V and J ends lost 1 base and 2 bases respectively, with 12 bases between them. The CDR3 loop is CASSLSRTANTEAFF. CDR3 sequence (DNA): TGTGCCAGCAGCTTGTCTAGGACGGCCAACACTGAAGCTTTCTTT.